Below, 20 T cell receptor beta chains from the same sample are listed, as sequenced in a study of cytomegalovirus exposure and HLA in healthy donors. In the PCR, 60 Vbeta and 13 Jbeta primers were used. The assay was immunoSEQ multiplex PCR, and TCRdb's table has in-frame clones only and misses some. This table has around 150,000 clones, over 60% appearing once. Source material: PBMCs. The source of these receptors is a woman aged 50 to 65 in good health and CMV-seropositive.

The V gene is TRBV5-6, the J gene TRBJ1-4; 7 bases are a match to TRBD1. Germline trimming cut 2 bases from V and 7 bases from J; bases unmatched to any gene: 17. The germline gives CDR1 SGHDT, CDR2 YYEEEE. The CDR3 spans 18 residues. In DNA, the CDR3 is TGTGCCAGCAGCTTTTTGGAGACAGGGTTTCGCAGTGGTGAAAAACTGTTTTTT. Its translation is CASSFLETGFRSGEKLFF. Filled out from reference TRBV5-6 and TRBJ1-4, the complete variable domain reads DAGVTQSPTHLIKTRGQQVTLRCSPKSGHDTVSWYQQALGQGPQFIFQYYEEEERQRGNFPDRFSGHQFPNYSSELNVNALLLGDSALYLCASSFLETGFRSGEKLFFGSGTQLSVL.

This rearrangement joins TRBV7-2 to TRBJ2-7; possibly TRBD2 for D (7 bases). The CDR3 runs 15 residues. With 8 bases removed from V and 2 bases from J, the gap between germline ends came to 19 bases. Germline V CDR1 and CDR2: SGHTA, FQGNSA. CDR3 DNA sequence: TGTGCCAGCGCCCCCTCGGGGGGCGGGGCCTACGAGCAGTACTTC. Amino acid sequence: CASAPSGGGAYEQYF.

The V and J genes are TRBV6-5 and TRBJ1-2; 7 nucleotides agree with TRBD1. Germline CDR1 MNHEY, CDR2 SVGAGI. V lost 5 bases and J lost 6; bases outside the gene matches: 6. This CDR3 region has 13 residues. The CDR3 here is CASSVQGTHGYTF. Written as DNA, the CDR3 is TGTGCCAGCAGTGTACAGGGGACGCATGGCTACACCTTC.

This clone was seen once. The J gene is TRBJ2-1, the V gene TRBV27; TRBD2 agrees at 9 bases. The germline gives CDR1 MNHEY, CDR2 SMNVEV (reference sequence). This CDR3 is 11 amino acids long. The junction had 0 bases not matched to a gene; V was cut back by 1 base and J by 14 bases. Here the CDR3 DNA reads TGTGCCAGCAGTTTATTAGCGGGGGAGTTCTTC. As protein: CASSLLAGEFF.

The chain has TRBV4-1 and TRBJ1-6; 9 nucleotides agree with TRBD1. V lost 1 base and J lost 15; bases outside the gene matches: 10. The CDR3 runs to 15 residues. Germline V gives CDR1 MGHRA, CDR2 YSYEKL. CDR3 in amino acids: CASSQGGTGRPNLHF. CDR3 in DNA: TGCGCCAGCAGCCAAGGGGGGACAGGGCGGCCCAACCTCCACTTT.

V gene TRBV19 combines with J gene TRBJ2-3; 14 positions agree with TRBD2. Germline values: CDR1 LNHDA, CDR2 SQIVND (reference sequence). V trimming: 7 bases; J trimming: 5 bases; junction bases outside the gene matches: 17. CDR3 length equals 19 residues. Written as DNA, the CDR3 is TGTGCCAGTACTCCTCCGGGACTAGCGGGAGAGGTCGTTGGAGATACGCAGTATTTT. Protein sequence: CASTPPGLAGEVVGDTQYF.

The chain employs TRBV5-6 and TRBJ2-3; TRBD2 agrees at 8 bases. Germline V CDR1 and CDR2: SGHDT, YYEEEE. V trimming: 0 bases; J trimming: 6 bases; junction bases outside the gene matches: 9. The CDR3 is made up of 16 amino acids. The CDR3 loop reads CASSLVTRGVTDTQYF. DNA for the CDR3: TGTGCCAGCAGCTTGGTGACGCGGGGGGTTACGGATACGCAGTATTTT.

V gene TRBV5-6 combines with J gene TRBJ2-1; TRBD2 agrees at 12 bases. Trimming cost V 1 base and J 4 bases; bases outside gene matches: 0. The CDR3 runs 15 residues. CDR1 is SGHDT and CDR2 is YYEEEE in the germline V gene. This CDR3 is CASSLLAGGYNEQFF. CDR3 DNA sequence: TGTGCCAGCAGCTTGCTAGCGGGAGGGTACAATGAGCAGTTCTTC. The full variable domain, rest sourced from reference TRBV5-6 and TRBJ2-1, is DAGVTQSPTHLIKTRGQQVTLRCSPKSGHDTVSWYQQALGQGPQFIFQYYEEEERQRGNFPDRFSGHQFPNYSSELNVNALLLGDSALYLCASSLLAGGYNEQFFGPGTRLTVL.

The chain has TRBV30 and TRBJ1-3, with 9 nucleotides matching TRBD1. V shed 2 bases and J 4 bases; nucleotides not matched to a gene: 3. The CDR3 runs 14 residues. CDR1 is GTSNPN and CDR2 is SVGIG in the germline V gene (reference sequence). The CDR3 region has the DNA TGTGCCTGGAGTAGGGACAGGGAGGGAAACACCATATATTTT. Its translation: CAWSRDREGNTIYF.

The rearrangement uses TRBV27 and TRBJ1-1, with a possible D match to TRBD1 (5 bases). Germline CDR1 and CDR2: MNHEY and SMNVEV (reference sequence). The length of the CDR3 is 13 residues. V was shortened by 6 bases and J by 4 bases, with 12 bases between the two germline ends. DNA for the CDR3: TGTGCCAGCAGGCGAGTCAGGGTCACTGAAGCTTTCTTT. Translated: CASRRVRVTEAFF.

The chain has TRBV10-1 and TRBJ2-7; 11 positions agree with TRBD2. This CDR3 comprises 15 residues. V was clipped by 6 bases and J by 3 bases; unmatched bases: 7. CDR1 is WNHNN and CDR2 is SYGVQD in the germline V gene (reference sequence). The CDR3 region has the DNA TGCGCCAGCAGCGATCGACTAGCGGGAAACTACGAGCAGTACTTC. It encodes CASSDRLAGNYEQYF.

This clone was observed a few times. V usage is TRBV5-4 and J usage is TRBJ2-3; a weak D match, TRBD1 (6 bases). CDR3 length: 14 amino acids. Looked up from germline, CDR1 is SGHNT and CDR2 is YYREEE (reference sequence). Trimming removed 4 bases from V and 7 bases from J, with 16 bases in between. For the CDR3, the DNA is TGTGCCAGCAGCCCGGCAAGGGACACGAATACGCAGTATTTT. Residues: CASSPARDTNTQYF.

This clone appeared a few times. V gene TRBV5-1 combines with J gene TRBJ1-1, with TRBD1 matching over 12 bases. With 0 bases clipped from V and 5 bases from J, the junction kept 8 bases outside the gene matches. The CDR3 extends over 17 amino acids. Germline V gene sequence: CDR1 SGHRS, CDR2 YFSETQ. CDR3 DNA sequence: TGCGCCAGCAGCTTGGGGGACAGGGGGCCTTGGGGAACTGAAGCTTTCTTT. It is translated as CASSLGDRGPWGTEAFF.

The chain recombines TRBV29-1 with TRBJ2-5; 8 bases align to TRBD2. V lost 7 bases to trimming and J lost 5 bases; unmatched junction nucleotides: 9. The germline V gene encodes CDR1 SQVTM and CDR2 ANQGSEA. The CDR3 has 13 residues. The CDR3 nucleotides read TGCAGCGAAGGGACTAGAGGGCCGGAGACCCAGTACTTC. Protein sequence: CSEGTRGPETQYF. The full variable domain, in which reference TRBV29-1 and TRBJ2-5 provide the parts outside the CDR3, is SAVISQKPSRDICQRGTSLTIQCQVDSQVTMMFWYRQQPGQSLTLIATANQGSEATYESGFVIDKFPISRPNLTFSTLTVSNMSPEDSSIYLCSEGTRGPETQYFGPGTRLLVL.

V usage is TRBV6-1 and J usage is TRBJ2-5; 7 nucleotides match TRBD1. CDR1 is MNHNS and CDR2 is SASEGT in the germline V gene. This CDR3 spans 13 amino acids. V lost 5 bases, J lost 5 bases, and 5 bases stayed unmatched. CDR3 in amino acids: CASSKTGLETQYF. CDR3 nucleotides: TGTGCCAGCAGTAAGACAGGGCTGGAGACCCAGTACTTC.

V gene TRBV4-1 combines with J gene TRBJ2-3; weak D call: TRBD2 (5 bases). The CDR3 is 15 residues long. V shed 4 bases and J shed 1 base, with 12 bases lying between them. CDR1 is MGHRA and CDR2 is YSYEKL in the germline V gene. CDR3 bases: TGCGCCAGCAGCCCTTCGGGGTCTGGCACAGATACGCAGTATTTT. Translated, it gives CASSPSGSGTDTQYF.

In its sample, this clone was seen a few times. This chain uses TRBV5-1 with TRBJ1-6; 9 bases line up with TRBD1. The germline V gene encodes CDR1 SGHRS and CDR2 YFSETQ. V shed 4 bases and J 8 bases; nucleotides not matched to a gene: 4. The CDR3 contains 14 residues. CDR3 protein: CASSRWTGDSPLHF. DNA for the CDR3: TGCGCCAGCAGCAGATGGACAGGGGATTCACCCCTCCACTTT.

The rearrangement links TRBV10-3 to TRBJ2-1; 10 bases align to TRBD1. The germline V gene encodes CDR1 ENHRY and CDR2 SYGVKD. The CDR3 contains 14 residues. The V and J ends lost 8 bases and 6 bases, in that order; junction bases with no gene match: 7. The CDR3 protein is CAIAGGQGSNEQFF. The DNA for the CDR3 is TGTGCCATCGCCGGGGGACAGGGGAGCAATGAGCAGTTCTTC.

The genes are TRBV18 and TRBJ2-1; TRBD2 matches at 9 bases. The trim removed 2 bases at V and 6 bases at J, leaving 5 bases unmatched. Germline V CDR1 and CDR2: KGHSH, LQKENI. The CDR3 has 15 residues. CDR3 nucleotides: TGTGCCAGCTCACCAGTAGCGGGAGTGCGCAATGAGCAGTTCTTC. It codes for CASSPVAGVRNEQFF.

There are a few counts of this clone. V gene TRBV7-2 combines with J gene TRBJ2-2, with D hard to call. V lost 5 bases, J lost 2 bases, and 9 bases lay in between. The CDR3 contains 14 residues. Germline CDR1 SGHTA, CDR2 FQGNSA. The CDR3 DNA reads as TGTGCCAGCAGCCATGAGTCTAACACCGGGGAGCTGTTTTTT. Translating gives CASSHESNTGELFF.